These 7 T cell receptor beta chains were all obtained from the same sample, sequenced in a study of blood T cell repertoires in COVID-19 (dated by TCRdb to between 2020 and 2021). The library was obtained by the immunoSEQ multiplex PCR assay. TCRdb took this table from immuneACCESS and kept in-frame rearrangements with V and J called. Such tables lack part of the clones; where checked against another copy, unresolved V genes explain under half of the gap, and the rest is unexplained. This sample is represented by 400,000 to 450,000 clones; 80% to 95% of them were singletons. Of the sample, roughly 0.66% is held by the ten largest clones. The sample consisted of PBMCs or T cells enriched from blood (not recorded which). The receptor set was obtained from a man aged 18 to 29 who had recovered from COVID-19.

The chain recombines TRBV25-1 with TRBJ1-6, with D perhaps matching TRBD1 (5 bases). This CDR3 has 14 residues. The germline gives CDR1 MGHDK, CDR2 SYGVNS. V lost 1 base and J 4 bases, leaving 5 bases between the germline ends. CDR3 coding DNA: TGTGCCAGCAGTGAATCAGGGTATAATTCACCCCTCCACTTT. Protein sequence: CASSESGYNSPLHF.

This clone has just one count. The chain carries TRBV2 and TRBJ1-1; no clear D gene. The germline V gene has CDR1 SNHLY and CDR2 FYNNEI. The CDR3 sequence is 10 residues long. V lost 9 bases and J 7 bases, leaving 9 bases between the germline ends. The CDR3: CARIEGEAFF. The CDR3 bases are TGTGCCAGAATCGAGGGTGAAGCTTTCTTT.

The V and J genes are TRBV4-1 and TRBJ1-5; the match to TRBD1 covers 7 bases. This CDR3 has 14 amino acids. Germline CDR1 MGHRA, CDR2 YSYEKL. Unmatched junction bases numbered 5, after V lost 4 bases and J lost 5 bases. CDR3 bases: TGCGCCAGCAGCCGAGGACAGGCCGATCAGCCCCAGCATTTT. Encoded protein: CASSRGQADQPQHF.

The CDR3 sequence: CASQATNYYSGANVLTF. As DNA, the CDR3 is TGTGCCAGTCAAGCGACCAACTATTACTCTGGGGCCAACGTCCTGACTTTC. The chain combines TRBV7-9 with TRBJ2-6; D is unclear. Germline CDR1 is SEHNR and CDR2 is FQNEAQ (reference sequence). V lost 9 bases, J lost 0 bases, and 18 bases lay in between. This CDR3 comprises 17 residues.

The rearrangement uses TRBV30 and TRBJ1-1, with a tentative D call TRBD1 (6 bases). The CDR3 covers 15 residues. CDR1 and CDR2 (germline): GTSNPN, SVGIG (reference sequence). V was cut by 2 bases and J by 0 bases, with 13 bases left in between. As DNA, the CDR3 is TGTGCCTGGAGTCCGCGGACAGTTTTGAACACTGAAGCTTTCTTT. Its translation is CAWSPRTVLNTEAFF. The complete variable domain, with remaining parts taken from reference TRBV30 and TRBJ1-1, reads SQTIHQWPATLVQPVGSPLSLECTVEGTSNPNLYWYRQAAGRGLQLLFYSVGIGQISSEVPQNLSASRPQDRQFILSSKKLLLSDSGFYLCAWSPRTVLNTEAFFGQGTRLTVV.

This clone occurred once. The chain uses TRBV18 and TRBJ1-1; 8 positions match TRBD1. Germline loops: CDR1 KGHSH, CDR2 LQKENI. V trimming: 5 bases; J trimming: 8 bases; junction bases outside the gene matches: 10. The CDR3 extends over 14 amino acids. For the CDR3, the DNA is TGTGCCAGCTCAGTAATGGGACAGGACGTGGAAGCTTTCTTT. This sequence encodes CASSVMGQDVEAFF.

The sample holds one count of this clone. This chain joins TRBV7-9 and TRBJ1-1, with D perhaps TRBD1 (5 bases). V dropped 1 base and J dropped 5 bases, with 11 bases sitting between them. The CDR3 has 14 amino acids. Germline assignment: CDR1 SEHNR and CDR2 FQNEAQ (reference sequence). CDR3 amino acids: CASSLEGSRTEAFF. The CDR3 DNA reads as TGTGCCAGCAGCTTAGAGGGGTCGAGGACTGAAGCTTTCTTT.